This paragraph reports one T cell receptor (beta chain). The antigen it recognizes is unknown. Base qualities are not at hand, and no much larger clone is one base apart. Library generation was performed with the immunoSEQ multiplex PCR assay. A mixture of 60 forward primers for TCR Vbeta segments and 13 reverse primers for TCR Jbeta segments was used in the multiplex PCR. A multiplex PCR assay on genomic DNA amplified the CDR3 region of rearranged TCR beta genes. The amplified TCR beta libraries were sequenced on the Illumina HiSeq System as 87-base-pair reads. In the source study's methods: Across the roughly 670 repertoires, a later analysis counted around 80 million unique TCR beta chains, roughly 11 million of which were shared by at least two donors. Raw reads were error-corrected and collapsed into unique sequences by a nearest-neighbor algorithm in which closely related sequences were merged to remove PCR and sequencing errors. To assign V, D and J gene segments, CDR3 sequences were aligned to IMGT reference sequences. For a sequence to be retained, a match of at least six nucleotides to both a V gene segment and a J gene segment was required. Rearrangements were classified as productive when the CDR3 lacked stop codons and remained in frame with V and J, and all other rearrangements were classified as non-productive. CDR3 was defined according to IMGT convention as the region running from the second conserved V-encoded cysteine to the conserved J-encoded phenylalanine. Sequences without an unambiguous match to a single V gene segment were excluded from the earlier analysis of approximately 560 of the donors. In an earlier analysis of several hundred of the donors, a V segment was called functional when productive rearrangements were above 56.7%, and segregating when the standard deviation between donors exceeded 5%. A statistical classification framework was built to diagnose cytomegalovirus status from the catalog of TCR beta chain sequences. In a later analysis, V and J genes were assigned by comparing TCR nucleotide sequences against IMGT/GENE-DB human TR gene sequences. The TCRdist pipeline was used in a later analysis to assign CDR3 sequences and most-parsimonious VDJ recombination scenarios. In a later analysis, every TCR beta chain was defined by the combination of its CDR3 amino acid sequence and its V-gene family, and reads without a unique V-gene family were dropped. A later analysis removed 450 to 600 highly shared, low-generation-probability nucleotide sequences to deal with suspected cross-contamination and a sequencing artifact. In a later analysis, a clonal expansion index for each public chain was calculated from normalized within-repertoire ranks of inferred template counts. A later analysis computed generation probabilities with a VDJ recombination model fitted to out-of-frame rearrangements, and checked the results against IGoR. Hypergeometric tests were used in a later analysis to score TCR-TCR, TCR-HLA and TCR-CMV co-occurrence, with a repertoire-size bias correction applied to the TCR pairs. False discovery rates were estimated in a later analysis by permuting HLA or CMV assignments 20 times. In a later analysis, co-occurring TCRs were grouped using DBSCAN, and TCRdist sequence similarity was added for clustering within HLA-allele-positive subsets. Co-occurrence clustering excluded repertoires with fewer than 30,000 or more than 120,000 public chains, plus five with anomalous nucleotide sharing. As stored in TCRdb, this immuneACCESS dataset retains in-frame rearrangements with V and J assigned. A fraction of the clones does not appear; measured against another copy, unresolved V genes explain less than half of the discrepancy, and the remainder lacks a known reason. For V, J and clone size, that table is used; D and trimming come from the DNA. The sample data list about 95,000 clones, and 55% to 75% of these were observed just once. The ten largest make up around 16% of the sample.

This sample is part of a study of cytomegalovirus exposure and HLA in healthy donors (dated by TCRdb to about 2017). Turning to the overall study: In an earlier analysis of approximately 640 of the donors, 276 Gb of sequence data and about 110 million unique TCR beta sequences from about 180 million T cells were reported. An earlier analysis of approximately 630 of the donors applied high-throughput TCR beta sequencing to assess whether each TCR beta V gene segment acted as functional or pseudogenic. Along with the roughly 670-subject first cohort, a separate validation cohort of over a hundred different subjects was used. Because of strong linkage in the cohort, four to six DR-DQ haplotypes were treated as single units for association and clustering. Alongside the repertoire data, information on donor age, sex, ethnicity and CMV serostatus was compiled. To predict cytomegalovirus infection status, the study combined high-throughput TCR immunosequencing, statistical association of individual TCRs with disease status, and machine learning. The aim of the study was to test whether cataloging public T cell receptors could identify signatures of past pathogen exposure. Of the roughly 420 genotyped donors, less than 90% were placed in the genetic ancestry cluster associated with self-reported Caucasian donors. Class I and class II HLA loci were covered by the typing at four-digit resolution. Genome-wide SNP genotypes for about 65% of the 666 donors were used in a later genetic analysis, which treated that subset as a discovery cohort. The T cell repertoires of around 670 subjects were profiled by immunosequencing and related to cytomegalovirus serostatus. The number of donors typed differed by locus, with about 629-630 for A, B, C, DRB1 and DQB1, around 520 for DQA1, approximately 570 for DPA1, and some 470 for DPB1. Among some 410 genotyped donors of the cohort, an average of 235,054 unique TCR beta nucleotide sequences were sequenced per donor, roughly 20% of them non-productive. Rather than drawing on any new phenotypic data, the later analysis identified candidate immune exposures from TCR beta sequences and the way those sequences occurred across donors. All discovery cohort repertoires had been generated on a single sequencing platform. In a later analysis, previously published TCR beta repertoires from fewer than 750 donors were re-analyzed and high-resolution HLA genotyping was added so that TCR occurrence patterns could be studied. An early release covering roughly 580 HLA-typed donors comprised approximately 300 gigabases of sequencing data and roughly 85 million unique TCR sequences. The full study reports these points: For the cohort, immune exposure information was limited to CMV serostatus. HLA typing was unavailable for some donors at each locus, so association tests used only the typed subset. Across donors, most TCR sequences were observed very rarely, whereas some public TCRs were present in many individuals. The presence/absence analyses assumed that sequencing depth was roughly uniform across donors, and that assumption may not be true. In a later analysis, most CMV-associated TCR beta chains were found to appear HLA-restricted, with HLA associations seemingly driven largely by CMV exposure. The classifier was reported to diagnose cytomegalovirus status with high specificity and sensitivity in both the original cohort and the validation cohort. According to the authors, the approach could potentially be generalized to other disease states and immunological phenotypes. In an earlier analysis of approximately 590 of the donors, most TCR beta V segments appeared in productive rearrangements about 87% or about 30% of the time, broadly matching IMGT annotations. In a later analysis, several top co-occurrence clusters were reported to appear linked to parvovirus B19, influenza, CMV and Epstein-Barr virus. A few of the identified cytomegalovirus-associated TCR beta chains were confirmed in vitro to be specific for cytomegalovirus antigens. A further reported finding was that TCR beta sequences accurately predicted the HLA-A and HLA-B alleles for most subjects in the first cohort. When HLA alleles, especially DR and DQ, strongly co-occurred, TCR associations were difficult to assign to individual alleles. A later genetic analysis associated a missense DCLRE1C variant with V-gene and J-gene trimming of TCR beta chains, and an independent cohort replicated the association. In a later analysis, TCR association rates were found to vary across HLA loci, with the most associated TCRs seen for DRB1 alleles and the fewest for HLA-C alleles. Around 16 rarely observed V segments, including chromosome 9 orphons, were excluded from the earlier analysis of 550 to 700 of the donors because counts were too low. The study gave a list of roughly 150 TCR beta chains associated with cytomegalovirus. In a later genetic analysis, fewer N-insertions in productive TCRs were reported among donors in an Asian-associated ancestry cluster than the roughly 700-donor mean. Because the 87-base-pair reads could not distinguish some IMGT-functional V segments, including TRBV6-2 and TRBV6-3, those segments were excluded. The sequencing pipeline was judged likely to have produced a cluster of highly shared sequence variants as a technical artifact. A later analysis found that HLA-associated TCR beta chains were more clonally expanded and had lower generation probabilities than equally common non-associated chains. Linkage disequilibrium might explain the correlated functional status among segregating V segments, but an unknown experimental factor could not be ruled out. Specific HLA alleles were associated with more than 15,000 TCR beta sequences at a false discovery rate of 0.05 in a later analysis. The cohort was sequenced for TCR beta chains only, and without alpha or paired-chain data the features that could be detected were limited.

Via the germline V gene, CDR1 is SGHAT and CDR2 FQNNGV. Including the terminal cysteine and phenylalanine, the CDR3 comprises 17 residues. The only DNA kept is the CDR3, 51 bases in frame from the first base. The junction shows trimming of 5 bases on V and 0 bases on J, plus 18 bases between the germline ends. The cohort was made up of 650 to 700 healthy bone marrow donors. All cohort members were sampled while nominally healthy, although unrecorded immune exposures were likely present. The donor was CMV seropositive and belonged to the group of a few hundred seropositive cohort members. A peripheral blood sample was provided by each donor, and peripheral blood mononuclear cells were used for TCR beta sequencing. Genomic DNA extraction from the blood cell samples was performed with the Qiagen DNeasy Blood Extraction Kit.

The receptor comes from a woman aged 45-65 years in good health and CMV-seropositive. Specimen: PBMCs. The chain is assembled from TRBV11-2 and TRBJ2-3; 7 matching bases give a weak D call of TRBD1. DNA sequence: TGTGCCAGCAGCCTAAGGTCAGGGGGAGGCAGCACAGATACGCAGTATTTT. This is translated as CASSLRSGGGSTDTQYF. The variable domain in full, with residues beyond the CDR3 obtained from the reference TRBV11-2 and TRBJ2-3 genes, is EAGVAQSPRYKIIEKRQSVAFWCNPISGHATLYWYQQILGQGPKLLIQFQNNGVVDDSQLPKDRFSAERLKGVDSTLKIQPAKLEDSAVYLCASSLRSGGGSTDTQYFGPGTRLTVL.